The 7 T cell receptor beta chains listed next were all sequenced from one sample in a study of T-cell reconstitution after alpha-beta-depleted transplantation in children. Unique molecular identifiers tagged the TCRbeta library. One entry per CDR3 protein results from TCRdb running MiXCR on the PCR reads. The sample has about 610,000 distinct CDR3 sequences, about 10% seen once; the top ten hold less than 4.5%. The sequencing here drew on PBMCs from the stem cell graft donor, taken from the stem cell graft. The receptors stem from a human donor who donated a stem cell graft to a child with acute myeloid leukemia.

The chain carries TRBV27 and TRBJ2-3; D is ambiguous. The CDR3 sequence is 16 residues long. The V and J ends lost 3 bases and 1 base respectively, with 14 bases between them. Per the germline V gene, CDR1 is MNHEY and CDR2 is SMNVEV (reference sequence). CDR3 coding DNA: TGTGCCAGCAGTTTGTTGCAGGCACATGGCACAGATACGCAGTATTTT. This encodes CASSLLQAHGTDTQYF.

With respect to this clonotype: This may stem from a read error, because a much larger clone lies one nucleotide away. Since no conserved phenylalanine or tryptophan closes the CDR3, a read error is the likely cause. This chain links TRBV4-1 with TRBJ1-1; TRBD1 aligns across 8 bases. CDR3 size: 13 residues. Unmatched junction bases numbered 5, after V lost 1 base and J lost 10 bases. Germline loops: CDR1 MGHRA, CDR2 YSYEKL. CDR3 in amino acids: CASSQASDRGAFS. The CDR3 region has the DNA TGCGCCAGCAGCCAAGCATCTGACAGGGGAGCTTTCTCT.

This sequence joins TRBV7-9 and TRBJ1-2; the D gene is possibly TRBD1 (6 bases). This CDR3 has 15 residues. Germline values: CDR1 SEHNR, CDR2 FQNEAQ (reference sequence). Trimming shortened V by 1 base and J by 8 bases, and 17 bases separated the two germline ends. The CDR3 spells CASSLGGEPQGGYTF. The CDR3 bases are TGTGCCAGCAGCTTAGGGGGTGAACCCCAGGGGGGCTACACCTTC.

This clonotype was counted at least ten times. The rearrangement uses TRBV4-2 and TRBJ2-7; D gene ambiguous. The CDR3 runs to 14 residues. In germline, CDR1 is LGHNA, CDR2 YNFKEQ. Trimming took 1 base from V and 5 from J, leaving 12 bases between them. CDR3 sequence reads: CASSQVLSSDEQYF. The CDR3 nucleotides read TGTGCCAGCAGCCAAGTACTATCTTCGGACGAGCAGTACTTC.

This clonotype was recorded a few times. The V gene is TRBV6-4, the J gene TRBJ2-2, with unresolved D. This CDR3 spans 13 amino acids. Germline V gene sequence: CDR1 MRHNA, CDR2 SNTAGT. The V gene lost 2 bases and the J gene lost 7 bases, with 8 bases spanning the gap. CDR3 protein: CASSDGSVGELFF. The DNA of the CDR3 is TGTGCCAGCAGTGACGGGTCAGTCGGGGAGCTGTTTTTT.

The chain carries TRBV12-3 or TRBV12-4 and TRBJ2-5; either TRBD1 or TRBD2 may fit D (5 bases each). The V end was cut by 6 bases, the J end by 7 bases, with 21 bases between. The CDR3 is 15 residues long. The CDR3 loop reads CASSAPGRAGATQYF. In nucleotides, the CDR3 is TGTGCCAGCAGCGCTCCGGGACGCGCTGGGGCGACCCAGTACTTC.

This clonotype was found a few times. This chain uses TRBV29-1 with TRBJ2-5, with 8 bases lining up with TRBD2. The CDR3 covers 15 residues. The ends lost 8 bases at V and 5 bases at J; junction bases unmatched: 16. Germline V gives CDR1 SQVTM, CDR2 ANQGSEA. CDR3 region: CSLKSPGLEKETQYF. In nucleotides, the CDR3 is TGCAGCCTCAAATCCCCGGGACTAGAGAAGGAGACCCAGTACTTC.